This TCR beta chain was found in a study of regulatory T cells in long-lasting Graves disease. This clonotype was detected ten times or more. The time point denotes: newly diagnosed GD, antithyroid drugs for less than 3 months. The TCR library was made from RNA that had been extracted from PBMCs in TRIzol. V shed 5 bases and J shed 4 bases, with 11 bases lying between them. The CDR3 is 13 amino acids. Germline V gives CDR1 SGHAT, CDR2 FQNNGV. Arm-PCR of CDR3 regions and iRepertoire HTBI primers were the basis on which TCR beta libraries were built. From the multiplex PCR reads, TCRdb called clonotypes with MiXCR, one entry per CDR3 protein. The sample carries about 210,000 distinct CDR3 sequences, less than 20% recorded once. These data are also associated with another study on T cells in Graves' hyperthyroidism and ophthalmopathy. That report notes: Any patient presenting with uncontrolled infection, other autoimmune disease, pregnancy or lactation was left out. First-round RT-PCR with HTBI primers amplified the TCR CDR3 region.

Sample: peripheral blood mononuclear cells (PBMCs), taken at new diagnosis, from a patient treated with antithyroid drugs. This TCR came from a woman younger than 45 with Graves disease. This chain uses TRBV11-2 with TRBJ1-2; weak D call: TRBD1 (6 bases). The CDR3 region is CASSPRGTYGYTF. The CDR3 DNA follows: TGTGCCAGCAGCCCAAGGGGGACCTATGGCTACACCTTC.